There are many counts of the clone carrying this TCR beta chain. Its antigen remains unknown. Template material for amplifying TCR beta CDR3 regions consisted of RNA transcripts. The HTBI primer set drove a first-round RT-PCR of the TCR CDR3. Via MiXCR, TCRdb re-called the multiplex PCR reads, giving one row per CDR3 protein. The table lists 500,000 to 650,000 distinct CDR3 sequences, 14% of them singletons, with approximately 15% in the top ten. This sample is drawn from a study of T cells in Graves' hyperthyroidism and ophthalmopathy. Whole-study context: At the time of initial diagnosis and before any treatment, peripheral blood was collected.

Exclusion of a patient resulted from uncontrolled infection, other autoimmune disease, pregnancy or lactation. Study-level findings and limits: Using 13 V-J features, a model discriminated ophthalmopathy from stable hyperthyroidism. Ophthalmopathy, which appeared later, was predicted by the model a median about 6 months before onset.

The CDR3 totals 19 residues. With 4 bases clipped from V and 6 bases from J, the junction kept 21 bases outside the gene matches. Germline assignment: CDR1 MDHEN and CDR2 SYDVKM. The sequence derives from a woman aged 40-49 years with Graves' hyperthyroidism. The V call is TRBV28, the J call TRBJ1-2; 9 nucleotides agree with TRBD1. Sequencing was carried out using blood. The CDR3 loop is CASSSPPDRGAIKFDGYTF. The CDR3 coding sequence is TGTGCCAGCAGTTCGCCCCCGGACAGGGGAGCCATTAAGTTCGATGGCTACACCTTC.